Listed below are T cell receptor beta chains from one sample, sequenced in a study of blood T cells in healthy people across ages. TCRdb passed the 5' RACE reads through MiXCR, listing each CDR3 protein once. The sample consists of around 800,000 distinct CDR3 sequences, 25% to 30% of them appearing once. The sample was also reused in another study, on T cells of mothers and their children.

Sequencing used blood. The receptors come from a boy between 5 and 17 years old in good health. CDR3s include the opening cysteine and the closing phenylalanine or tryptophan. Fields, in order: CDR3 protein, V gene, CDR3 length, J gene.

CDR3: CASSYSRGEQYF
V: TRBV27
length: 12
J: TRBJ2-7

CDR3: CSARDLFGTEAFF
V: TRBV20-1
length: 13
J: TRBJ1-1

CDR3: CASSYGTGVGETQYF
V: TRBV5-6
length: 15
J: TRBJ2-5

CDR3: CASSLQGGHNEQFF
V: TRBV12-3/TRBV12-4
length: 14
J: TRBJ2-1

CDR3: CASSLWNEQFF
V: TRBV5-1
length: 11
J: -

CDR3: CSVVGESYEQYF
V: TRBV29-1
length: 12
J: TRBJ2-7

CDR3: CSVEPPGRQETQYF
V: TRBV29-1
length: 14
J: TRBJ2-5

CDR3: CASSQAGTRSMKTQYF
V: TRBV4-2
length: 16
J: -

CDR3: CASREAGGLGEQYF
V: TRBV6-1
length: 14
J: TRBJ2-7

CDR3: CASSVGWGGNERFF
V: TRBV9
length: 14
J: TRBJ2-5

CDR3: CASSRRDGGVQETQYF
V: TRBV11-2
length: 16
J: TRBJ2-5

CDR3: CASSLTPGGEQYF
V: TRBV7-3
length: 13
J: TRBJ2-7

CDR3: CASSLHPGLAGTDTQYF
V: TRBV7-2
length: 17
J: TRBJ2-3

CDR3: CASSSGQVVSGANVLTF
V: TRBV7-3
length: 17
J: TRBJ2-6

CDR3: CASSLDGFSNQPQHF
V: TRBV5-1
length: 15
J: TRBJ1-5

CDR3: CASSPLGQANQPQHF
V: TRBV3-1
length: 15
J: TRBJ1-5

CDR3: CASSDRVGGETQYF
V: TRBV12-3/TRBV12-4
length: 14
J: TRBJ2-5

CDR3: CASSTGGRPQYF
V: TRBV7-3
length: 12
J: TRBJ2-3

CDR3: CASSIVRGGSNQPQHF
V: TRBV19
length: 16
J: TRBJ1-5

CDR3: CASSKDRATGELFF
V: TRBV5-1
length: 14
J: TRBJ2-2

CDR3: CASSIVKGRGNIQYF
V: TRBV19
length: 15
J: TRBJ2-4

CDR3: CATRLAGVRDTQYF
V: TRBV12-3/TRBV12-4
length: 14
J: TRBJ2-3

CDR3: CASRSGVGDGYTF
V: TRBV7-9
length: 13
J: TRBJ1-2

CDR3: CASRRTGATNEKLFF
V: TRBV5-5
length: 15
J: TRBJ1-4

CDR3: CSVPGTGGGDEQYF
V: TRBV29-1
length: 14
J: TRBJ2-7

CDR3: CASRLRTGETEAFF
V: TRBV12-3/TRBV12-4
length: 14
J: TRBJ1-1

CDR3: CASSFRQGARETQYF
V: TRBV6-6
length: 15
J: TRBJ2-5

CDR3: CASSPQGPLRNQPQHF
V: TRBV19
length: 16
J: TRBJ1-5

CDR3: CSAGQGNRELFF
V: TRBV20-1
length: 12
J: TRBJ2-2

CDR3: CASSPGSVTKNIQYF
V: TRBV7-9
length: 15
J: TRBJ2-4

CDR3: CASNGGDSMNTEAFF
V: TRBV6-1
length: 15
J: TRBJ1-1

CDR3: CASTSDSRGAREAFF
V: TRBV28
length: 15
J: TRBJ1-1

CDR3: CSARVGGMGNSPLHF
V: TRBV20-1
length: 15
J: TRBJ1-6

CDR3: CATSRTTGTGENEKLFF
V: TRBV15
length: 17
J: TRBJ1-4

CDR3: CASSLGISGDSYNEQFF
V: TRBV7-9
length: 17
J: TRBJ2-1

CDR3: CASTRERNGEKLFF
V: TRBV5-1
length: 14
J: TRBJ1-4

CDR3: CASSLATGGSYEQYF
V: TRBV12-3/TRBV12-4
length: 15
J: -

CDR3: CASSTDEYNEQFF
V: TRBV12-3/TRBV12-4
length: 13
J: TRBJ2-1

CDR3: CASSFRGDQPQHF
V: TRBV11-2
length: 13
J: TRBJ1-5

CDR3: CASGTAGDGYTF
V: TRBV12-3/TRBV12-4
length: 12
J: TRBJ1-2

CDR3: CASSPPWDSEQFF
V: TRBV6-5
length: 13
J: TRBJ2-1

CDR3: CASSTQNTGRIGNTIYF
V: TRBV7-2
length: 17
J: TRBJ1-3

CDR3: CSARSGLAGATDTQYF
V: TRBV20-1
length: 16
J: TRBJ2-3

CDR3: CASSSATGVYQETQYF
V: TRBV5-1
length: 16
J: TRBJ2-5

CDR3: CASSQHHRGIRSYTF
V: TRBV9
length: 15
J: TRBJ1-2

CDR3: CASSAESEAFF
V: TRBV2
length: 11
J: TRBJ1-1

CDR3: CASSTRGQYGYGYTF
V: TRBV5-1
length: 15
J: TRBJ1-2

CDR3: CASSPQDLNTEAFF
V: TRBV9
length: 14
J: TRBJ1-1

CDR3: CATSPTAASGGRTYNEQFF
V: TRBV15
length: 19
J: -

CDR3: CASSQRTGPYGYTF
V: TRBV3-1
length: 14
J: TRBJ1-2

CDR3: CATGRSPGGNQPQHF
V: TRBV15
length: 15
J: TRBJ1-5

CDR3: CASSLGHRGIETQYF
V: TRBV27
length: 15
J: TRBJ2-5

CDR3: CASSPRTSLRSEAFF
V: TRBV7-2
length: 15
J: TRBJ1-1

CDR3: CASLRQGNTEAFF
V: TRBV12-3/TRBV12-4
length: 13
J: TRBJ1-1